Listed here is a single TCR beta chain. The antigen is unknown. Authors' analysis steps: Patients' conventional T cells yielded some 9.9x10^4 distinct TCRbeta sequences; donors' under 150,000. This table comes from immunoSEQ multiplex PCR, and its TCRdb copy is limited to in-frame clones, with some not included. V, J and clone size reflect that table, while D and trimming were determined from the DNA. The table shows over 20,000 clones, with roughly 98% occurring only once. The sample originates from a study of B cell selection in AIRE deficiency. The CDR3 is 12 residues long. Germline V gene sequence: CDR1 SGHRS, CDR2 YFSETQ. V lost 1 base and J lost 4, with 6 bases in between. CD4+CD127+ cells were sorted as the conventional CD4 T cells. Study-level findings and limits: Roughly 28% of healthy-shared Treg TCRbeta sequences appeared in patient Tconv cells.

The sample taken for sequencing was conventional CD4+ T cells sorted from PBMCs. This sequence was found in a human donor with AIRE deficiency. V usage is TRBV5-1 and J usage is TRBJ2-7; no firm D call. The CDR3 loop is CASSLSGYEQYF. DNA of the CDR3: TGCGCCAGCAGCTTGTCTGGTTACGAGCAGTACTTC.